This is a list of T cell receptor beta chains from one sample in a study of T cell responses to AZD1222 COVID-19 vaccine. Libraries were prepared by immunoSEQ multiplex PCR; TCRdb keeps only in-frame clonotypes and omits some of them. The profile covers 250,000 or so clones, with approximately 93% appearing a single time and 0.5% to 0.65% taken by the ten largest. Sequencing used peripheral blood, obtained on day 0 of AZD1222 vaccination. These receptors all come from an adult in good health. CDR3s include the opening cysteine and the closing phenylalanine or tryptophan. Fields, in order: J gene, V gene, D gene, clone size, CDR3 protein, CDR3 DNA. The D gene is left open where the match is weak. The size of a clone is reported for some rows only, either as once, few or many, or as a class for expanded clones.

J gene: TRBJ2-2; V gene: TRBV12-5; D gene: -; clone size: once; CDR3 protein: CASGLRTGELFF; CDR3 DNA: TGTGCTAGTGGTCTGCGAACCGGGGAGCTGTTTTTT
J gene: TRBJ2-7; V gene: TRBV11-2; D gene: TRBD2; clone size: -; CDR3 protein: CASSSAGVLLSSYEQYF; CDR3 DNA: TGTGCCAGCAGTTCCGCGGGGGTCCTATTAAGCTCCTACGAGCAGTACTTC
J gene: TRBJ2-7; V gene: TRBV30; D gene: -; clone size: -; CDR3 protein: CAWSRGDEQYF; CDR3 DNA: TGTGCCTGGTCACGGGGAGACGAGCAGTACTTC
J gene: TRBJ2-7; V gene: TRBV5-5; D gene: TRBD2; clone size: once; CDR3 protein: CASSLGPSGSTYEQYF; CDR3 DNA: TGTGCCAGCAGCTTGGGACCTAGCGGGAGTACCTACGAGCAGTACTTC
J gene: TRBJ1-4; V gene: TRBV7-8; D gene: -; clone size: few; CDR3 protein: CASSPQGTEKLFF; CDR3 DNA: TGTGCCAGCAGCCCTCAGGGTACTGAAAAACTGTTTTTT
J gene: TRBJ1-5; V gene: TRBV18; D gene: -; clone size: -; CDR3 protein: CASSRSGDSNQPQHF; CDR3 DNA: TGTGCCAGCTCCCGAAGCGGGGACAGCAATCAGCCCCAGCATTTT
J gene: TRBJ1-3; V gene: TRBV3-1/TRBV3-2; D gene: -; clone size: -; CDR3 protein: CASSQERNTIYF; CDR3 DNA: TGTGCCAGCAGCCAAGAGCGAAACACCATATATTTT
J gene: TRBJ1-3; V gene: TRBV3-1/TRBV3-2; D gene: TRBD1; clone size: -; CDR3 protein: CASSHNRGPSSGNTIYF; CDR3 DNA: TGTGCCAGCAGCCATAATAGGGGGCCAAGCTCTGGAAACACCATATATTTT
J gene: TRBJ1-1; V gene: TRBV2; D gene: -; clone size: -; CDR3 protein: CASSIQGTTEAFF; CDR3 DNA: TGTGCCAGCAGTATACAGGGAACCACTGAAGCTTTCTTT
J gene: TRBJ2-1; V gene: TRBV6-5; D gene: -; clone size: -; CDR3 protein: CASSATRKHNEQFF; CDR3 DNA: TGTGCCAGCAGCGCCACTAGGAAACACAATGAGCAGTTCTTC
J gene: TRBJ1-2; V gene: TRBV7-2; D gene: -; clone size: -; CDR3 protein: CASSLAINYGYTF; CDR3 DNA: TGTGCCAGCAGCTTAGCTATTAACTATGGCTACACCTTC
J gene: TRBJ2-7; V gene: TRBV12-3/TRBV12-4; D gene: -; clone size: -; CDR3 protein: CASSQLGSYEQYF; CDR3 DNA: TGTGCCAGCAGTCAACTCGGCTCCTACGAGCAGTACTTC
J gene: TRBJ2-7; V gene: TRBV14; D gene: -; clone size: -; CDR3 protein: CASNLQQGVEQYF; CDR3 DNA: TGTGCCAGCAACCTTCAACAGGGAGTCGAGCAGTACTTC
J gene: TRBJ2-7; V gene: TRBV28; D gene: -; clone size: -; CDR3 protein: CASSLSKYEQYF; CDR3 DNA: TGTGCCAGCAGTTTGTCAAAGTACGAGCAGTACTTC
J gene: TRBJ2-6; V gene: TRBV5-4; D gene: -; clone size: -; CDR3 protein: CASSLDRPTFSGANVLTF; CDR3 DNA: TGTGCCAGCAGCTTGGACAGGCCAACCTTCTCTGGGGCCAACGTCCTGACTTTC
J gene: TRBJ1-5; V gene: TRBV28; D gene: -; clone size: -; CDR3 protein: CASSTRNQPQHF; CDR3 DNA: TGTGCCAGCAGTACACGTAATCAGCCCCAGCATTTT
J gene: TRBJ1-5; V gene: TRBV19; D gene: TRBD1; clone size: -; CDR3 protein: CASSSTGQGYQPQHF; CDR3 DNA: TGTGCCAGTAGTTCCACGGGACAGGGTTATCAGCCCCAGCATTTT
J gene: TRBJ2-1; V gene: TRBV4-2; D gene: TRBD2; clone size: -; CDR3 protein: CASKPGLADYNEQFF; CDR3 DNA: TGTGCCAGCAAGCCGGGACTAGCGGACTACAATGAGCAGTTCTTC
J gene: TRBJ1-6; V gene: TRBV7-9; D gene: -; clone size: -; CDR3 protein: CASSHDGGDSPLHF; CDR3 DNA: TGTGCCAGCAGCCACGACGGGGGGGATTCACCCCTCCACTTT
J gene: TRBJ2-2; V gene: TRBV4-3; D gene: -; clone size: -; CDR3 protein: CASSRGQRSGELFF; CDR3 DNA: TGCGCCAGCAGCCGAGGCCAAAGGTCTGGGGAGCTGTTTTTT
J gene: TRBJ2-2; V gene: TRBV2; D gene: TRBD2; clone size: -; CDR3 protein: CASSLLAGGTGELFF; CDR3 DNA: TGTGCCAGCAGTCTACTAGCGGGGGGAACCGGGGAGCTGTTTTTT
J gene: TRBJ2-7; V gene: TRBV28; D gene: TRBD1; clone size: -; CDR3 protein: CASSSPGTGDF; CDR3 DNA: TGTGCCAGCAGTTCTCCAGGGACAGGGGACTTC
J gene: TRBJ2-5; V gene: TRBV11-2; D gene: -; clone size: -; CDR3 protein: CASSLPGAETQYF; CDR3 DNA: TGTGCCAGCAGCTTACCGGGGGCAGAGACCCAGTACTTC
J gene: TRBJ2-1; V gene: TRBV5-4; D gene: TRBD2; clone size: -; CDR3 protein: CASSSPSGGSYNEQFF; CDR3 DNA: TGTGCCAGCAGCTCCCCTAGCGGGGGCTCCTACAATGAGCAGTTCTTC
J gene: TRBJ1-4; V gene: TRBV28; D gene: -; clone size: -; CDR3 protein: CASSFRTNGKTNEKLFF; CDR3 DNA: TGTGCCAGCAGTTTTAGGACAAATGGAAAAACTAATGAAAAACTGTTTTTT
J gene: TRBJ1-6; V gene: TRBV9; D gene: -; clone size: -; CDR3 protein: CASSVGGENSPLHF; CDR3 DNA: TGTGCCAGCAGCGTAGGGGGCGAGAATTCACCCCTCCACTTT
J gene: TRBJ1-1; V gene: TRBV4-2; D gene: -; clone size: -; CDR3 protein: CASSQGAEAFF; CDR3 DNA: TGTGCCAGCAGCCAGGGGGCTGAAGCTTTCTTT
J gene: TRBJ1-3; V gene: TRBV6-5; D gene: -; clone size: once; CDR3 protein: CASSPIAGAGNTIYF; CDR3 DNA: TGTGCCAGCAGTCCGATCGCGGGGGCTGGAAACACCATATATTTT
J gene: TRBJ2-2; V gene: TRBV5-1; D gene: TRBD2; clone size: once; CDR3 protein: CASSFPAVAGGAGTGELFF; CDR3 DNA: TGCGCCAGCAGCTTCCCGGCGGTAGCGGGGGGGGCGGGCACCGGGGAGCTGTTTTTT
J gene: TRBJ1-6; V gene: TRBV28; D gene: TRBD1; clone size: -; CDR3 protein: CASTPAGQGISYNSPLHF; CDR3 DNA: TGTGCCAGCACCCCCGCCGGACAGGGAATTTCCTATAATTCACCCCTCCACTTT
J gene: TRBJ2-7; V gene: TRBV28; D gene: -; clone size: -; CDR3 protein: CASSRRAKYGEQYF; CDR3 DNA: TGTGCCAGCAGCCGCAGGGCAAAGTACGGCGAGCAGTACTTC
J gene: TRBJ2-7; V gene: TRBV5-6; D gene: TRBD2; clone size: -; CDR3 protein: CASSPGTSGSREQYF; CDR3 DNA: TGTGCCAGCAGCCCCGGGACTAGCGGGAGTCGCGAGCAGTACTTC
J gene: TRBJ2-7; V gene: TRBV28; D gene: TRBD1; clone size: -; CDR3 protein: CASSQAGTGDHEQYF; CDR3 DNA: TGTGCCAGCAGTCAGGCCGGGACAGGGGACCACGAGCAGTACTTC
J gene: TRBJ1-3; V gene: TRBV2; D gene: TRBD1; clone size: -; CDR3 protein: CASSLTGPSGNTIYF; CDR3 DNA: TGTGCCAGCAGTTTGACAGGGCCCTCTGGAAACACCATATATTTT
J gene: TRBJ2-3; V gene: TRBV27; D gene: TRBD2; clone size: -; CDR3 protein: CASSPISGSTDTQYF; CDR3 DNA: TGTGCCAGCAGTCCGATCAGCGGGAGTACAGATACGCAGTATTTT
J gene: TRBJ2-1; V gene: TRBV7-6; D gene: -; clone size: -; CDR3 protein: CASSFGLMSSYNEQFF; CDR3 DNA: TGTGCCAGCAGCTTCGGGCTTATGAGCTCCTACAATGAGCAGTTCTTC
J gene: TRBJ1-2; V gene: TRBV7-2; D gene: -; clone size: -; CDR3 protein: CASSLGGFIHYGYTF; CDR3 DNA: TGTGCCAGCAGCTTAGGTGGGTTCATCCACTATGGCTACACCTTC
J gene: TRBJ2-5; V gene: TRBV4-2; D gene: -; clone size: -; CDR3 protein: CASSQGTAPGETQYF; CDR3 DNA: TGTGCCAGCAGCCAAGGCACGGCCCCTGGAGAGACCCAGTACTTC